Many counts were recorded for the clone carrying this T cell receptor (beta chain). Its antigen is unknown. These data come from a study of post-analysis software for immune sequencing data. Study at large: Relapsing-remitting, secondary progressive and progressive-relapsing courses of multiple sclerosis were included.

J lost 8 bases, V lost 0 bases, and 6 bases had no gene match. Germline V gives CDR1 KGHSH, CDR2 LQKENI. The CDR3 sequence is 14 residues long. The study's findings and limits: Compared with controls, patients showed significantly lower normalized Chao1 diversity. Five or six TRBV segments were more frequent in patients than controls; TRBV5-6, TRBV5-1 and TRBV20-1 belonged to this group.

Presence of unique molecular identifiers characterized the TCR beta cDNA libraries. The source material, about 0.9 to 11 million T cells, gave rise to 450,000 to 550,000 cDNA molecules. TCRdb reprocessed the PCR reads via MiXCR and lists one record per CDR3 protein. This table has roughly 200,000 distinct CDR3 sequences, approximately 30% appearing once. The source is a girl aged 2 to 17 with multiple sclerosis. The source material was blood. V usage is TRBV18 and J usage is TRBJ2-5, with 7 nucleotides matching TRBD1. CDR3 protein: CASSPPGTVRTQYF. CDR3 nucleotide sequence: TGTGCCAGCTCACCACCCGGGACAGTTCGAACCCAGTACTTC.